This entry is about one T cell receptor (beta chain). What this receptor recognizes is not known. No clone much larger than this one lies a single base away; base qualities are absent. The library was prepared using the immunoSEQ multiplex PCR assay. TCRdb retrieved this table from immuneACCESS and kept in-frame rearrangements only. Not all clones are present; in checked studies, unresolved V genes account for under half, and no reason is known for the remainder. The sample contains about 660,000 clones, roughly 90% of them found a single time. 0.0095% to 0.013% of the sample is held by the ten biggest clonotypes. The CDR3 sequence holds 16 residues, the cysteine and phenylalanine included. The read is trimmed to its CDR3 DNA, 48 bases read in frame from base 1. V and J are trimmed by 4 bases and 3 bases, and the gene matches miss 4 bases of the junction. CDR1 and CDR2 were assigned from the germline V gene as ENHRY and SYGVKD.

This entry is derived from a study of shared T cell receptors in the human thymus (dated by TCRdb to the early 2020s). Notes on the research overall: The study investigated the way shared, self-reactive T-cell receptor alpha chains are produced in the human thymus.

The same data also contributed to another study, on human thymus T cells. In that second paper, the authors write: Immunologically healthy infants undergoing open corrective cardiac surgery for congenital heart defects in Finland were used as donors. Thymus tissue was obtained as surgical resects removed during corrective cardiac surgery. Usage of V and J gene segments appeared to be biased in both the thymic and the peripheral blood repertoires. According to the related research, thymic TCR repertoires were highly overlapping among unrelated individuals. The study used under 10 infant thymus samples plus four related peripheral blood samples to characterize TCR alpha and beta repertoires. The infant donors were roughly 6 to 250 days old, and the cohort included several males and two females. Thymocytes were freed from the tissue by mechanical means and kept at -70 degrees C as pellets of roughly 9-30 million cells. A QIAsymphony instrument was used to extract genomic DNA from the frozen cell pellets. Using the immunoSEQ multiplex PCR assay, the TCRB and TCRAD loci were amplified from a standardized quantity of quality-controlled genomic DNA. The amplicons spanned the V(D)J region and were long enough to cover the CDR3 and allow V and J genes to be identified. Amplicon sequencing was performed on an Illumina platform through the commercial immunoSEQ service. Corrections for primer bias and sequencing errors followed previously described methods, while TCRAD and TCRB definitions were based on the IMGT database. Repertoires were analysed with immunoSEQ Analyzer 3.0 and VDJTools, covering basic statistics, V/J segment usage, diversity estimates, rarefaction and pairwise overlap. Diversity was estimated using the Chao1, ChaoE, Efron-Thisted, Shannon and inverse Simpson indices, and was also estimated on datasets down-sampled to the size of the smallest sample. For repertoire overlap, CDR3 nucleotide sequence, V gene and J gene had to match strictly, and clustering was done by Jaccard-based multidimensional scaling. On average, approximately 860,000 unique TCRB clonotypes were obtained from thymus samples, compared with 70,000 to 90,000 from blood samples.

The rearrangement combines TRBV10-3 with TRBJ2-1; TRBD2 lines up with 12 middle nucleotides. This TCR came from a boy under two years old with a congenital heart defect. Donor details come from another sample of the same person, matched by shared clones. Sequenced input: thymocytes. For the CDR3, the sequence is CAISATSGRIYNEQFF. The DNA reads as follows: TGTGCCATCAGTGCTACTAGCGGGAGGATCTACAATGAGCAGTTCTTC.